One and the same sample provided the 30 T cell receptor beta chains below, sequenced in a study of T cells in Graves' hyperthyroidism and ophthalmopathy. The investigators amplified TCR beta CDR3 regions from RNA transcripts. An initial round of RT-PCR targeting the TCR CDR3 relied on the HTBI primer set. TCRdb itself ran the multiplex PCR reads through MiXCR, one entry per CDR3 protein. Of a few hundred thousand distinct CDR3 sequences in the sample, roughly a sixth are singletons; the top ten hold about 16%. Sequenced sample: blood. The receptors stem from a woman younger than 35 with Graves' ophthalmopathy.

This chain joins TRBV6-4 and TRBJ1-5; D possibly corresponds to TRBD1 (6 bases). CDR1 MRHNA and CDR2 SNTAGT come from the germline V gene. The CDR3 is made up of 17 amino acids. V was trimmed by 0 bases and J by 1 base, leaving 13 bases between them. CDR3 region: CASSDSRGGGSNQPQHF. The CDR3 DNA reads TGTGCCAGCAGTGACTCGAGAGGGGGGGGGAGCAATCAGCCCCAGCATTTT.

With regard to this clonotype: It may be a read error: a sequence one base away is much more abundant. The chain employs TRBV7-2 and TRBJ1-4; the D gene is possibly TRBD1 (5 bases). In germline, CDR1 is SGHTA, CDR2 FQGNSA. The ends were cut back, 3 bases at V and 2 bases at J, with 13 bases in the middle. This CDR3 region has 16 residues. The CDR3 loop reads CASSFVWGGTNEKLFF. CDR3 coding DNA: TGTGCCAGCAGCTTCGTTTGGGGCGGCACTAATGAAAAACTGTTTTTT.

This clonotype occurred many times. The chain has TRBV11-2 and TRBJ2-5; 10 bases are a match to TRBD2. The germline V gene encodes CDR1 SGHAT and CDR2 FQNNGV. V lost 5 bases and J lost 5; bases outside the gene matches: 11. There are 16 residues in the CDR3. CDR3 coding DNA: TGTGCCAGCAGCATAAGGAGCGGGGGGGCATCGGAGACCCAGTACTTC. As protein: CASSIRSGGASETQYF.

V is TRBV19 and J is TRBJ2-2, with TRBD2 matching 8 bases. CDR1 is LNHDA, CDR2 SQIVND, per germline (reference sequence). V shed 5 bases, J shed 0 bases, and the junction held 2 bases outside the gene matches. The CDR3 has 15 amino acids. CDR3 DNA sequence: TGTGCCAGTAGTTTCGGGAGGGCGAACACCGGGGAGCTGTTTTTT. It specifies CASSFGRANTGELFF.

The rearrangement joins TRBV3-1 to TRBJ2-5; 8 bases are a match to TRBD2. CDR3 size: 13 residues. Trimming removed 1 base from V and 5 bases from J; junction bases left unmatched: 0. CDR1 and CDR2 (germline): LGHDT, YNNKEL (reference sequence). The CDR3, as DNA: TGTGCCAGCAGCCAAGCGGGGGGGGAGACCCAGTACTTC. Protein: CASSQAGGETQYF.

Ten or more counts support this clonotype. The rearrangement uses TRBV30 and TRBJ2-7; 8 bases agree with TRBD2. Germline V gene lookup returns CDR1 GTSNPN and CDR2 SVGIG (reference sequence). The CDR3 has 14 residues. V was pared by 0 bases and J by 6 bases, with 7 bases of the junction left unmatched. CDR3 in DNA: TGTGCCTGGAGTGTACGAGCGGGAGACTCCGAGCAGTACTTC. Its translation: CAWSVRAGDSEQYF.

CDR3 DNA: TGCAGCGTCGTCGGGACACCCACCGGGGAGACCCAGTACTTC. Translated, it gives CSVVGTPTGETQYF. The chain joins TRBV29-1 to TRBJ2-5; D possibly corresponds to TRBD1 (6 bases). The V end was cut by 6 bases, the J end by 5 bases, with 19 bases between. In germline, CDR1 is SQVTM, CDR2 ANQGSEA. The CDR3 extends over 14 amino acids.

This clonotype has a count of ten or more. CDR3 nucleotide sequence: TGTGCCAGCAGTTTAGGGACAGGGGACGAGCAGTACTTC. This codes for CASSLGTGDEQYF. The chain employs TRBV28 and TRBJ2-7; TRBD1 aligns across 10 bases. Germline V lookup: CDR1 MDHEN, CDR2 SYDVKM. V was clipped by 2 bases and J by 5 bases; unmatched bases: 0. The CDR3 runs 13 residues.

This clonotype was found a few times. CDR3 amino acids: CASSLVEGEAFF. In DNA, the CDR3 is TGTGCCAGCAGCTTAGTTGAGGGGGAAGCTTTCTTT. This chain joins TRBV7-9 and TRBJ1-1; TRBD1 is a possible D gene (5 bases). This CDR3 is built from 12 residues. With 1 base removed from V and 8 bases from J, the gap between germline ends came to 8 bases. CDR1 SEHNR and CDR2 FQNEAQ come from the germline V gene (reference sequence).

This clonotype was counted at least ten times. The chain is built from TRBV6-5 and TRBJ1-2, with TRBD1 matching 8 bases. The V gene end was trimmed by 0 bases and the J gene end by 8 bases; junction bases not matched to a gene: 8. The CDR3 loop spans 15 amino acids. Germline V lookup: CDR1 MNHEY, CDR2 SVGAGI. CDR3 loop: CASSYSEGTGLGYTF. In DNA, the CDR3 is TGTGCCAGCAGTTACTCCGAAGGGACAGGCCTAGGCTACACCTTC.

This clonotype was seen a few times. This sequence joins TRBV28 and TRBJ2-3; maybe TRBD2 (5 bases). CDR1 and CDR2 (germline): MDHEN, SYDVKM. The V and J ends lost 5 bases and 2 bases respectively, with 20 bases between them. There are 17 residues in the CDR3. The CDR3: CASSPWTFWAPTDTQYF. The CDR3 DNA is TGTGCCAGCAGTCCTTGGACTTTCTGGGCCCCCACAGATACGCAGTATTTT.

This clonotype was detected ten times or more. V gene TRBV11-1 combines with J gene TRBJ2-5, with D maybe TRBD2 (6 bases). The CDR3 totals 16 residues. From germline, CDR1 is SGHAT and CDR2 FQDESV (reference sequence). V was cut by 1 base and J by 0 bases, with 12 bases left in between. The CDR3: CASSLGGDGYQETQYF. Here the CDR3 DNA reads TGTGCCAGCAGCTTAGGCGGGGACGGGTACCAAGAGACCCAGTACTTC.

As for this clonotype: With a much larger clone just one base away, this may be a read error. The CDR3 DNA reads as TGTGCCAGCAGCAAACAGGTCTCCTACGAGCGGTACTTC. The encoded protein is CASSKQVSYERYF. The genes are TRBV7-2 and TRBJ2-7; D might be TRBD1 (5 bases). This CDR3 has 13 residues. CDR1 and CDR2 from the germline V gene are SGHTA and FQGNSA.

This clonotype was recorded a few times. The V call is TRBV11-2, the J call TRBJ1-1; TRBD1 is a possible D gene (6 bases). Germline V gives CDR1 SGHAT, CDR2 FQNNGV. The CDR3 runs to 15 residues. The V end lost 2 bases, the J end lost 0 bases, and 10 bases lay between the germline ends. In nucleotides, the CDR3 is TGTGCCAGCAGCTTAAAAGGACAGTTGAACACTGAAGCTTTCTTT. Protein product: CASSLKGQLNTEAFF.

This clonotype was counted many times. The chain carries TRBV24-1 and TRBJ1-2, with D maybe TRBD1 (6 bases). There are 15 residues in the CDR3. Germline assignment: CDR1 KGHDR and CDR2 SFDVKD. Trimming took off 3 bases at V and 3 bases at J, with 13 bases between the two ends. CDR3 nucleotide sequence: TGTGCCACCAGTGATCGACAGGCCGGTCACTATGGCTACACCTTC. This encodes CATSDRQAGHYGYTF.

This clonotype was counted many times. The chain has TRBV28 and TRBJ2-5, with no clear D. The V end was cut by 6 bases, the J end by 1 base, with 12 bases between. This CDR3 is 14 amino acids long. Germline CDR1 MDHEN, CDR2 SYDVKM. The CDR3 DNA sequence: TGTGCCAGCAGCCAAGTTTGGGGCCAAGAGACCCAGTACTTC. This translates into CASSQVWGQETQYF.

This clonotype was detected ten times or more. This chain connects TRBV6-5 to TRBJ2-2; the D is unclear. Germline V CDR1 and CDR2: MNHEY, SVGAGI. Trimming shortened V by 0 bases and J by 0 bases, and 8 bases separated the two germline ends. The CDR3 is 16 amino acids. In nucleotides, the CDR3 is TGTGCCAGCAGTTACTCGTCCAGCCCGAACACCGGGGAGCTGTTTTTT. Its protein product is CASSYSSSPNTGELFF.

J is TRBJ2-7 and V is TRBV15; D call uncertain. The CDR3 is 14 residues long. Per germline, CDR1 LNHNV and CDR2 YYDKDF (reference sequence). V dropped 0 bases and J dropped 2 bases, with 8 bases sitting between them. In DNA, the CDR3 is TGTGCCACCAGCAGAGATCAGAGCCCCTACGAGCAGTACTTC. This codes for CATSRDQSPYEQYF.

Worth noting for this clonotype: A much larger clone lies a single base off, so this may be a read error. V gene TRBV19 combines with J gene TRBJ1-5, with 8 bases matching TRBD1. This CDR3 is 17 amino acids long. With V trimmed by 5 bases and J by 1 base, 10 bases remained unmatched. Germline V gene lookup returns CDR1 LNHDA and CDR2 SQIVND (reference sequence). CDR3 region: CASSVGSGGHSNQPQHF. CDR3 nucleotide sequence: TGTGCCAGTAGTGTAGGCTCAGGGGGCCACAGCAATCAGCCCCAGCATTTT.

V and J are TRBV10-3 and TRBJ2-2, with 7 bases identical to TRBD1. Per the germline V gene, CDR1 is ENHRY and CDR2 is SYGVKD. The CDR3 covers 14 residues. J gave up 6 bases and V 4 bases, and 5 bases lay outside the gene matches. Here the CDR3 DNA reads TGTGCCATCAGTGTGACAGGGAGTTCCGGGGAGCTGTTTTTT. Its translation: CAISVTGSSGELFF.

This clonotype was picked up a small number of times. The chain joins TRBV18 to TRBJ1-5; D uncertain. V gave up 6 bases and J gave up 0 bases, with 15 bases separating them. This CDR3 is 16 amino acids long. Germline V CDR1 and CDR2: KGHSH, LQKENI. CDR3 sequence reads: CASSPFGSYSNQPQHF. The CDR3 bases are TGTGCCAGCTCGCCCTTTGGGTCTTATAGCAATCAGCCCCAGCATTTT. The full variable domain, its missing parts supplied by reference TRBV18 and TRBJ1-5, is NAGVMQNPRHLVRRRGQEARLRCSPMKGHSHVYWYRQLPEEGLKFMVYLQKENIIDESGMPKERFSAEFPKEGPSILRIQQVVRGDSAAYFCASSPFGSYSNQPQHFGDGTRLSIL.

This clonotype was recorded at least ten times. The gene calls are TRBV28 and TRBJ2-1; 7 nucleotides line up with TRBD2. V lost 6 bases to trimming and J lost 3 bases; unmatched junction nucleotides: 8. The germline V gene has CDR1 MDHEN and CDR2 SYDVKM. The length of the CDR3 is 15 residues. The CDR3 sequence is CASSRGAGVYNEQFF. CDR3 in DNA: TGTGCCAGCAGCCGCGGTGCGGGGGTCTACAATGAGCAGTTCTTC.

This clonotype was seen a few times. The chain has TRBV5-4 and TRBJ2-5; D may be TRBD2 (6 bases). Trimming pared 4 bases from V and 2 bases from J, leaving 15 bases between. This CDR3 has 15 residues. CDR1 and CDR2 from the germline V gene are SGHNT and YYREEE (reference sequence). This chain's CDR3 is CASSHRSGTQETQYF. As DNA, the CDR3 is TGTGCCAGCAGCCATCGTTCGGGGACTCAAGAGACCCAGTACTTC.

This clonotype has more than one count but fewer than ten. The rearrangement uses TRBV20-1 and TRBJ2-3; 8 positions match TRBD2. Looked up from germline, CDR1 is DFQATT and CDR2 is SNEGSKA (reference sequence). The ends lost 4 bases at V and 2 bases at J; junction bases unmatched: 8. CDR3 length: 15 amino acids. This chain's CDR3 is CSATRLAGNTDTQYF. In nucleotides, the CDR3 is TGCAGTGCTACCCGGCTAGCGGGTAACACAGATACGCAGTATTTT.

This chain uses TRBV9 with TRBJ2-1; 8 nucleotides agree with TRBD2. Germline trimming cut 2 bases from V and 0 bases from J; bases unmatched to any gene: 4. The CDR3 runs 16 residues. Per germline, CDR1 SGDLS and CDR2 YYNGEE. In nucleotides, the CDR3 is TGTGCCAGCAGCGTTAGCGGGGAGGCCTCCTACAATGAGCAGTTCTTC. As protein: CASSVSGEASYNEQFF.

In its sample, this clonotype was seen once. The rearrangement joins TRBV6-9 to TRBJ1-3, with a tentative D call TRBD1 (6 bases). Germline CDR1 MNHGY, CDR2 SVAAGI. The CDR3 contains 15 residues. The germline V and J ends were trimmed by 3 bases and 4 bases, with 13 bases remaining between them. The CDR3 DNA follows: TGTGCCAGCAGTTACGGTGCGGGGGGCGGAAACACCATATATTTT. This gives the protein CASSYGAGGGNTIYF.

This clonotype was found many times. V is TRBV6-1 and J is TRBJ2-5; the D gene is possibly TRBD1 (5 bases). The CDR3 is made up of 15 amino acids. Germline loops: CDR1 MNHNS, CDR2 SASEGT. The V end was cut by 2 bases, the J end by 0 bases, with 10 bases between. The CDR3 DNA sequence: TGTGCCAGCAGTGAAACCCAGGGCTACCAAGAGACCCAGTACTTC. Its protein is CASSETQGYQETQYF.

The J gene is TRBJ1-6, the V gene TRBV18, with 10 bases identical to TRBD1. Germline V gene lookup returns CDR1 KGHSH and CDR2 LQKENI. Trimming at V came to 3 bases and at J to 5 bases, leaving 1 base not matched to a gene. This CDR3 comprises 15 residues. This chain's CDR3 is CASSPGTGDNSPLHF. DNA for the CDR3: TGTGCCAGCTCACCTGGGACAGGGGATAATTCACCCCTCCACTTT.

In its sample, this clonotype was seen a few times. V is TRBV6-7 and J is TRBJ1-1, with 7 bases fitting TRBD1. TRBV6-7 is placed among ORFs of uncertain function. V trimming: 11 bases; J trimming: 1 base; junction bases outside the gene matches: 1. This CDR3 contains 11 residues. The CDR3 spells CADRENTEAFF. The CDR3 bases are TGTGCCGACAGGGAGAACACTGAAGCTTTCTTT.

This clonotype has only one observation. The chain carries TRBV20-1 and TRBJ2-2; TRBD1 might be the D (6 bases). Germline loops: CDR1 DFQATT, CDR2 SNEGSKA (reference sequence). This CDR3 contains 13 residues. Trimming took 3 bases from V and 7 from J, leaving 12 bases between them. This CDR3 reads CSASRQGNGELFF. The DNA of the CDR3 is TGCAGTGCTAGCCGGCAGGGGAACGGGGAGCTGTTTTTT.